These 16 T cell receptor beta chains were all obtained from the same sample, sequenced in a study of T cell responses to AZD1222 COVID-19 vaccine. TCRdb's table, derived via immunoSEQ multiplex PCR, lists solely in-frame clones and lacks some. This table has roughly 190,000 clones, roughly 92% appearing once. Sequencing used peripheral blood, obtained 28 days after the second AZD1222 dose. Every receptor here comes from an adult who received the AZD1222 COVID-19 vaccine.

The rearrangement uses TRBV7-3 and TRBJ2-1; 8 nucleotides match TRBD2. The length of the CDR3 is 12 residues. With 5 bases clipped from V and 15 bases from J, the junction kept 9 bases outside the gene matches. In germline, CDR1 is SGHTA, CDR2 FQGTGA. CDR3 in DNA: TGTGCCAGCAGCCCCGGGGGGGAGATTAGGTTCTTC. It encodes CASSPGGEIRFF.

This chain joins TRBV5-6 and TRBJ2-2, with 13 bases that match TRBD2. CDR1 and CDR2 from the germline V gene are SGHDT and YYEEEE. V was clipped by 4 bases and J by 8 bases; unmatched bases: 5. The CDR3 has 15 amino acids. CDR3 sequence reads: CASSPGLAGVGELFF. The CDR3 DNA follows: TGTGCCAGCAGCCCAGGACTAGCGGGAGTTGGGGAGCTGTTTTTT. Supplemented by reference TRBV5-6 and TRBJ2-2, the full variable domain reads DAGVTQSPTHLIKTRGQQVTLRCSPKSGHDTVSWYQQALGQGPQFIFQYYEEEERQRGNFPDRFSGHQFPNYSSELNVNALLLGDSALYLCASSPGLAGVGELFFGEGSRLTVL.

This clone was recorded once. This chain joins TRBV19 and TRBJ2-7; 10 bases line up with TRBD2. Germline-derived CDR1 and CDR2 are LNHDA and SQIVND (reference sequence). The CDR3 covers 14 residues. V dropped 4 bases and J dropped 3; count of bases not matched to a gene: 3. The CDR3 here is CASSKLAGIYEQYF. CDR3 DNA: TGTGCCAGTAGTAAACTAGCGGGAATCTACGAGCAGTACTTC. The entire variable domain, with the rest obtained from reference TRBV19 and TRBJ2-7, is as follows: DGGITQSPKYLFRKEGQNVTLSCEQNLNHDAMYWYRQDPGQGLRLIYYSQIVNDFQKGDIAEGYSVSREKKESFPLTVTSAQKNPTAFYLCASSKLAGIYEQYFGPGTRLTVT.

The chain employs TRBV20-1 and TRBJ1-1; no definite D call. Germline assignment: CDR1 DFQATT and CDR2 SNEGSKA (reference sequence). The CDR3 totals 11 residues. Trimming removed 6 bases at V and 1 base at J, with 6 bases between. CDR3 nucleotide sequence: TGCAGTGCCCTCAGGAACACTGAAGCTTTCTTT. It is translated as CSALRNTEAFF.

The J gene is TRBJ2-3, the V gene TRBV7-2; the D call may be TRBD1 or TRBD2 (6 bases each). CDR1 and CDR2 (germline): SGHTA, FQGNSA. The CDR3 contains 18 residues. Trimming left V 1 base short and J 0 bases short, with 17 bases between. The CDR3 loop is CASSLGMVGGRSTDTQYF. CDR3 nucleotide sequence: TGTGCCAGCAGCTTAGGGATGGTTGGGGGGCGTAGCACAGATACGCAGTATTTT.

The rearrangement uses TRBV7-9 and TRBJ1-1, with 7 bases matching TRBD1. With 5 bases clipped from V and 8 bases from J, the junction kept 8 bases outside the gene matches. This CDR3 has 13 amino acids. In germline, CDR1 is SEHNR, CDR2 FQNEAQ (reference sequence). The CDR3 DNA follows: TGTGCCAGCAGCCGAAATGAGGGACAGGAAGCTTTCTTT. It yields the protein CASSRNEGQEAFF.

The V call is TRBV28, the J call TRBJ1-5; D gene ambiguous. The CDR3 contains 16 residues. Germline V gene data show CDR1 as MDHEN and CDR2 as SYDVKM. The germline V and J ends were trimmed by 3 bases and 6 bases, with 18 bases remaining between them. The CDR3 nucleotides are TGTGCCAGCAGTTTGAATACTCGGGGAAATAGTCAGCCCCAGCATTTT. Protein: CASSLNTRGNSQPQHF.

The chain uses TRBV5-6 and TRBJ1-2, with 7 nucleotides matching TRBD1. V was clipped by 4 bases and J by 1 base; unmatched bases: 13. This CDR3 comprises 17 residues. Looked up from germline, CDR1 is SGHDT and CDR2 is YYEEEE. This chain's CDR3 is CASSPIPGQIINYGYTF. CDR3 nucleotides: TGTGCCAGCAGCCCTATCCCGGGACAGATTATTAACTATGGCTACACCTTC.

V gene TRBV19 combines with J gene TRBJ2-3; weak D call: TRBD2 (6 bases). CDR3 length: 13 residues. Germline CDR1 LNHDA, CDR2 SQIVND (reference sequence). The V end was cut by 5 bases, the J end by 2 bases, with 8 bases between. The CDR3 nucleotides read TGTGCCAGTAGTGCGGGATTCACAGATACGCAGTATTTT. As protein: CASSAGFTDTQYF.

The J gene is TRBJ2-1, the V gene TRBV7-2, with 11 bases identical to TRBD1. This CDR3 has 14 residues. The V segment lost 5 bases and the J segment 10 bases; nucleotides outside the gene matches: 7. Germline CDR1 SGHTA, CDR2 FQGNSA. In nucleotides, the CDR3 is TGTGCCAGCAGCGGACAGGGGGCCGTCCCAGAGCAGTTCTTC. Its protein is CASSGQGAVPEQFF. The full variable domain, rest sourced from reference TRBV7-2 and TRBJ2-1, is GAGVSQSPSNKVTEKGKDVELRCDPISGHTALYWYRQSLGQGLEFLIYFQGNSAPDKSGLPSDRFSAERTGGSVSTLTIQRTQQEDSAVYLCASSGQGAVPEQFFGPGTRLTVL.

The CDR3 nucleotides are TGTGCCAGCAGCTTGGGACAGGGGCCAACTGAAGCTTTCTTT. This translates into CASSLGQGPTEAFF. The chain combines TRBV5-8 with TRBJ1-1; 8 nucleotides align to TRBD1. Germline V gene data show CDR1 as SGHTS and CDR2 as YDEGEE. V lost 0 bases to trimming and J lost 5 bases; unmatched junction nucleotides: 3. The CDR3 covers 14 residues.

The chain carries TRBV7-2 and TRBJ2-5; TRBD1 is a possible D gene (6 bases). This CDR3 spans 14 amino acids. V was cut by 5 bases and J by 4 bases, with 14 bases left in between. Per the germline V gene, CDR1 is SGHTA and CDR2 is FQGNSA. CDR3 residues: CASSPPTGRETQYF. The CDR3 DNA reads TGTGCCAGCAGCCCCCCGACAGGACGAGAGACCCAGTACTTC.

The rearrangement links TRBV6-5 to TRBJ2-7, with 7 bases aligning to TRBD2. The V segment lost 5 bases and the J segment 6 bases; nucleotides outside the gene matches: 10. The CDR3 has 14 residues. Germline CDR1 reads MNHEY; CDR2 reads SVGAGI. CDR3 residues: CASSPGGSYREQYF. CDR3 DNA sequence: TGTGCCAGCAGTCCAGGCGGGAGTTACCGCGAGCAGTACTTC.

This rearrangement joins TRBV10-1 to TRBJ2-7; 12 bases match TRBD2. J gave up 9 bases and V 5 bases, and 11 bases lay outside the gene matches. The CDR3 covers 15 residues. Germline assignment: CDR1 WNHNN and CDR2 SYGVQD (reference sequence). The CDR3 loop is CASSPTTSGSRGQYF. The CDR3, as DNA: TGCGCCAGCAGTCCTACGACTAGCGGGAGCCGGGGGCAGTACTTC.

The gene calls are TRBV6-1 and TRBJ2-7; TRBD1 agrees at 9 bases. CDR3 length equals 16 residues. With V trimmed by 3 bases and J by 3 bases, 9 bases remained unmatched. Germline CDR1 and CDR2: MNHNS and SASEGT. The CDR3 spells CASSDPGQGKIYEQYF. As DNA, the CDR3 is TGTGCCAGCAGTGACCCCGGACAGGGGAAAATCTACGAGCAGTACTTC.

The rearrangement links TRBV7-3 to TRBJ2-3, with 10 bases lining up with TRBD2. After removal of 4 bases from V and 1 base from J, the junction contained 11 bases not matched to a gene. The CDR3 has 18 amino acids. CDR1 is SGHTA and CDR2 is FQGTGA in the germline V gene. CDR3 in DNA: TGTGCCAGCAGCTCCCCCCGCCGAGCGGGGGGGCGCACAGATACGCAGTATTTT. It yields the protein CASSSPRRAGGRTDTQYF.